The 24 T cell receptor beta chains below come from one sample, sequenced in a study of Ad26.COV2.S vaccination and SARS-CoV-2 variants. Generated by immunoSEQ multiplex PCR, the TCRdb table keeps only in-frame clones and is missing some. This table has 450,000 to 550,000 clones, roughly 89% appearing once. Treatment given: around 19 received Ad26.COV2.S at low or high dose, single or two shots; several received placebo; per-sample allocation not given. After the first vaccine or placebo injection, samples were drawn on day 63. Specimen: peripheral blood, collected in a trial of Ad26.COV2.S vaccine versus placebo. All receptors come from a person between 18 and 59 years old who received the Ad26.COV2.S COVID-19 vaccine or a placebo.

CDR3 in DNA: TGTGCCAGCAGCTTCTGGGCAGCCTCATACTCTGGAAACACCATATATTTT. It translates to CASSFWAASYSGNTIYF. J is TRBJ1-3 and V is TRBV7-2; no firm D call. Germline CDR1 reads SGHTA; CDR2 reads FQGNSA. CDR3 size: 17 residues. V was clipped by 3 bases and J by 0 bases, with 15 bases between them.

V usage is TRBV10-3 and J usage is TRBJ1-2; unclear D gene. This CDR3 region has 13 residues. Germline V gene lookup returns CDR1 ENHRY and CDR2 SYGVKD. V was trimmed by 3 bases and J by 0 bases, leaving 5 bases between them. The CDR3 DNA follows: TGTGCCATCAGTGAAAATACTAACTATGGCTACACCTTC. This encodes CAISENTNYGYTF.

This chain links TRBV3-1 (or the pseudogene TRBV3-2) with TRBJ1-3, with D unresolved. There are 17 residues in the CDR3. Germline values: CDR1 LGHDT, CDR2 YNNKEL (reference sequence). V lost 4 bases and J lost 2, with 18 bases in between. CDR3 protein: CASSPGGTHSPGNTIYF. CDR3 in DNA: TGTGCCAGCAGCCCGGGCGGAACCCATTCCCCTGGAAACACCATATATTTT.

V is TRBV18 and J is TRBJ1-3, with TRBD1 matching 9 bases. This CDR3 is 14 amino acids long. J lost 4 bases, V lost 2 bases, and 0 bases had no gene match. The V gene's germline CDR1 is KGHSH and CDR2 LQKENI. The CDR3 DNA is TGTGCCAGCTCACCAGGACAGGGGGGAAACACCATATATTTT. It specifies CASSPGQGGNTIYF. The variable domain in full, completed from reference TRBV18 and TRBJ1-3, reads NAGVMQNPRHLVRRRGQEARLRCSPMKGHSHVYWYRQLPEEGLKFMVYLQKENIIDESGMPKERFSAEFPKEGPSILRIQQVVRGDSAAYFCASSPGQGGNTIYFGEGSWLTVV.

The chain uses TRBV6-5 and TRBJ1-1, with a possible D match to TRBD1 (6 bases). Per germline, CDR1 MNHEY and CDR2 SVGAGI. V lost 8 bases and J lost 0, with 10 bases in between. The CDR3 is made up of 13 amino acids. This chain's CDR3 is CASFNRVNTEAFF. In nucleotides, the CDR3 is TGTGCCAGCTTTAACAGGGTGAACACTGAAGCTTTCTTT.

The chain recombines TRBV10-3 with TRBJ1-1; 7 bases map to TRBD1. This CDR3 has 14 residues. Germline V gene lookup returns CDR1 ENHRY and CDR2 SYGVKD. V shed 6 bases, J shed 0 bases, and the junction held 4 bases outside the gene matches. The CDR3 loop reads CAIRLGTVNTEAFF. The CDR3 DNA reads as TGTGCCATCAGGCTAGGGACAGTGAACACTGAAGCTTTCTTT.

This clone was recorded a few times. The chain couples TRBV18 to TRBJ2-6; 10 bases fit TRBD1. Trimming cost V 1 base and J 4 bases; bases outside gene matches: 7. Germline assignment: CDR1 KGHSH and CDR2 LQKENI. The CDR3 is 18 residues long. Here the CDR3 DNA reads TGTGCCAGCTCACCACGGACAGGGGGAACGGTCGGGGCCAACGTCCTGACTTTC. This sequence encodes CASSPRTGGTVGANVLTF.

The chain couples TRBV6-5 to TRBJ1-3; D perhaps matches TRBD1 (6 bases). The CDR3 has 14 amino acids. Germline V CDR1 and CDR2: MNHEY, SVGAGI. Trimming took 8 bases from V and 2 from J, leaving 13 bases between them. CDR3 residues: CASQGQLPGNTIYF. CDR3 sequence (DNA): TGTGCCAGCCAAGGACAGCTACCTGGAAACACCATATATTTT.

The CDR3 loop is CASSLARLSYNEQFF. For the CDR3, the DNA is TGTGCCAGCAGCTTAGCAAGACTCTCCTACAATGAGCAGTTCTTC. V is TRBV7-2 and J is TRBJ2-1; D is uncertain. Per the germline V gene, CDR1 is SGHTA and CDR2 is FQGNSA. Trimming cost V 0 bases and J 0 bases, with 6 bases left between them. The CDR3 extends over 15 amino acids.

The chain combines TRBV21-1 with TRBJ2-7; the table's D call, TRBD2, has no DNA check behind it. TRBV21-1 is termed a pseudogene. The CDR3 is made up of 15 amino acids. The CDR3: CASSTGLAGFYEQYV. The CDR3 DNA is TGTGCCAGCAGCACCGGACTAGCGGGATTCTACGAGCAGTACGTC.

The chain is built from TRBV27 and TRBJ2-7; 10 bases match TRBD2. There are 16 residues in the CDR3. Germline loops: CDR1 MNHEY, CDR2 SMNVEV (reference sequence). Trimming at V came to 6 bases and at J to 0 bases, leaving 8 bases not matched to a gene. The CDR3 bases are TGTGCCAGCAGCCCCGAATCTAGCGGGAGCTCCTACGAGCAGTACTTC. This translates into CASSPESSGSSYEQYF.

This chain links TRBV5-1 with TRBJ2-3; 7 bases align to TRBD2. This CDR3 comprises 15 residues. Germline CDR1 reads SGHRS; CDR2 reads YFSETQ. J lost 0 bases, V lost 5 bases, and 6 bases had no gene match. CDR3 coding DNA: TGCGCCAGCAGGCCCAGCGGGATTAGCACAGATACGCAGTATTTT. It translates to CASRPSGISTDTQYF.

The chain recombines TRBV19 with TRBJ2-2, with D possibly being TRBD2 (5 bases). Germline CDR1 LNHDA, CDR2 SQIVND (reference sequence). V dropped 10 bases and J dropped 0 bases, with 15 bases sitting between them. The CDR3 runs to 15 residues. This chain's CDR3 is CATRRRGANTGELFF. The CDR3 region has the DNA TGTGCCACCCGAAGACGGGGTGCGAACACCGGGGAGCTGTTTTTT.

The J gene is TRBJ2-2, the V gene TRBV4-3; possible D gene TRBD1, 6 bases. The germline V and J ends were trimmed by 3 bases and 6 bases, with 11 bases remaining between them. Looked up from germline, CDR1 is LGHNA and CDR2 is YSLEER. The CDR3 covers 14 residues. CDR3 nucleotides: TGCGCCAGCAGCCATCAACAGGGTGCCGGGGAGCTGTTTTTT. Protein: CASSHQQGAGELFF.

This chain uses TRBV28 with TRBJ1-2, with TRBD1 identical over 7 bases. Germline lookup yields CDR1 MDHEN and CDR2 SYDVKM. The CDR3 spans 14 residues. Trimming took 11 bases from V and 0 from J; bases not matched to a gene: 9. CDR3 amino acids: CAGGGQSTNYGYTF. CDR3 nucleotide sequence: TGTGCCGGAGGGGGACAGTCTACTAACTATGGCTACACCTTC.

The chain links TRBV9 to TRBJ1-2; no firm D call. Trimming left V 0 bases short and J 4 bases short, with 16 bases between. The germline CDR1 and CDR2 sequences are SGDLS and YYNGEE. This CDR3 has 16 residues. The CDR3: CASSVEDSGSVYGYTF. The CDR3 nucleotides are TGTGCCAGCAGCGTAGAGGATTCGGGGAGCGTCTATGGCTACACCTTC.

The chain has TRBV4-3 and TRBJ2-1; D might be TRBD2 (6 bases). This CDR3 comprises 13 residues. From germline, CDR1 is LGHNA and CDR2 YSLEER. V dropped 5 bases and J dropped 10 bases, with 15 bases sitting between them. CDR3 DNA: TGCGCCAGCAGCTACAATAGCGGACGCGAGCAGTTCTTC. It translates to CASSYNSGREQFF.

The chain employs TRBV16 and TRBJ1-4; 7 bases are shared with TRBD1. This CDR3 has 15 amino acids. Germline values: CDR1 KGHSY, CDR2 FQNENV. J lost 5 bases, V lost 4 bases, and 7 bases had no gene match. In DNA, the CDR3 is TGTGCCAGCAGCCCGCCGGGACAGAGAAATGAAAAACTGTTTTTT. Translation: CASSPPGQRNEKLFF.

V is TRBV7-9 and J is TRBJ2-5, with 8 nucleotides matching TRBD2. CDR1 SEHNR and CDR2 FQNEAQ come from the germline V gene (reference sequence). The CDR3 runs to 14 residues. The V segment lost 7 bases and the J segment 5 bases; nucleotides outside the gene matches: 9. The CDR3 region is CASNGLSGSETQYF. Here the CDR3 DNA reads TGTGCCAGCAACGGCCTCAGCGGGAGCGAGACCCAGTACTTC.

This CDR3 is CASSRDRGWTEAFF. The CDR3, as DNA: TGTGCCAGCAGTAGGGACAGGGGGTGGACTGAAGCTTTCTTT. This rearrangement joins TRBV7-9 to TRBJ1-1, with 11 bases fitting TRBD1. CDR1 and CDR2 (germline): SEHNR, FQNEAQ (reference sequence). The CDR3 totals 14 residues. The V and J ends lost 6 bases and 5 bases, in that order; junction bases with no gene match: 5.

V usage is TRBV27 and J usage is TRBJ1-1; tentative D call: TRBD1 (5 bases). The V and J ends lost 8 bases and 9 bases respectively, with 16 bases between them. In germline, CDR1 is MNHEY, CDR2 SMNVEV (reference sequence). The CDR3 length is 12 residues. The CDR3 bases are TGTGCCAGCCGTCTGGGGCCAGGTAAAGCTTTCTTT. This codes for CASRLGPGKAFF.

This chain links TRBV28 with TRBJ2-7, with 7 bases lining up with TRBD2. Germline assignment: CDR1 MDHEN and CDR2 SYDVKM. The CDR3 covers 15 residues. The trim removed 1 base at V and 5 bases at J, leaving 8 bases unmatched. The CDR3, as DNA: TGTGCCAGCAGTTTATCCCGGGGGGTAAATAACGAGCAGTACTTC. Its protein is CASSLSRGVNNEQYF.

This clone was seen a handful of times. The V and J genes are TRBV4-2 and TRBJ2-1, with D uncertain. V was trimmed by 0 bases and J by 10 bases, leaving 16 bases between them. Germline V gives CDR1 LGHNA, CDR2 YNFKEQ. The CDR3 contains 15 residues. CDR3 sequence: CASSQEISIVGEQFF. As DNA, the CDR3 is TGTGCCAGCAGCCAAGAAATCAGTATCGTCGGGGAGCAGTTCTTC.

The CDR3 loop is CASTLDRYNYGYTF. The CDR3 DNA reads as TGTGCCAGCACCTTGGACAGATATAACTATGGCTACACCTTC. This chain uses TRBV6-6 with TRBJ1-2; a weak D match, TRBD1 (6 bases). The CDR3 runs 14 residues. From germline, CDR1 is MNHNY and CDR2 SVGAGI (reference sequence). Trimming cost V 7 bases and J 1 base, with 13 bases left between them.